A selection of T cell receptor beta chains follows, all from one sample in a study of Ad26.COV2.S vaccination and SARS-CoV-2 variants. The repertoire was sequenced with immunoSEQ multiplex PCR; TCRdb's copy has only in-frame clones and lacks some. The table has approximately 420,000 clones, roughly 90% seen once. The material was peripheral blood, obtained in a trial of Ad26.COV2.S vaccine versus placebo. These receptors all come from a person between 18 and 65 years old who received the Ad26.COV2.S COVID-19 vaccine or a placebo. Each CDR3 is given with its conserved first and last residue. D genes are given only for firm matches. Some rows have no size entry. The others give once, few or many, or a class for an expanded clone.

TRBJ1-5 | TRBV27 | - | - | CASSPRNSNQPQHF | TGTGCCAGCAGTCCCAGAAATAGCAATCAGCCCCAGCATTTT
TRBJ2-2 | TRBV9 | - | TRBD1 | CASSDGQGVWTGELFF | TGTGCCAGCAGCGATGGACAGGGAGTGTGGACCGGGGAGCTGTTTTTT
TRBJ1-2 | TRBV4-3 | - | - | CASSQDWGDGVDYGYTF | TGCGCCAGCAGCCAAGACTGGGGTGACGGGGTGGACTATGGCTACACCTTC
TRBJ2-7 | TRBV19 | many | - | CASKGLDYEQYF | TGTGCCAGTAAAGGGTTGGATTACGAGCAGTACTTC
TRBJ2-2 | TRBV7-2 | - | TRBD2 | CASSLYPGGITGELFF | TGTGCCAGCAGCTTATACCCGGGGGGGATCACCGGGGAGCTGTTTTTT
TRBJ2-5 | TRBV19 | once | - | CASSIRGVNQETQYF | TGTGCCAGTAGTATACGTGGGGTAAACCAAGAGACCCAGTACTTC
TRBJ1-2 | TRBV5-4 | - | - | CASSLSGNHGYTF | TGTGCCAGCAGCTTGAGCGGAAACCACGGCTACACCTTC
TRBJ2-5 | TRBV27 | - | - | CASSFLQETQYF | TGTGCCAGCAGTTTCCTTCAAGAGACCCAGTACTTC
TRBJ2-1 | TRBV5-1 | - | TRBD1 | CASSSTGSQYNEQFF | TGCGCCAGCAGCTCGACAGGGTCCCAATACAATGAGCAGTTCTTC
TRBJ2-2 | TRBV9 | few | TRBD2 | CASSIPGTGGSELFF | TGTGCCAGCAGCATTCCCGGGACGGGGGGTTCGGAGCTGTTTTTT
TRBJ2-5 | TRBV30 | - | - | CAWSPDRIEGTQYF | TGTGCCTGGAGCCCCGACCGAATCGAAGGGACCCAGTACTTC
TRBJ2-1 | TRBV7-2 | - | - | CASSPGGGYYNEQFF | TGTGCCAGCAGCCCTGGAGGAGGTTACTACAATGAGCAGTTCTTC
TRBJ2-4 | TRBV4-3 | few | TRBD2 | CASSLWTSGGLAKNIQYF | TGCGCCAGCAGCTTATGGACTAGCGGGGGCCTAGCCAAAAACATTCAGTACTTC
TRBJ1-1 | TRBV5-1 | - | - | CASSLQGYSKMNTEAFF | TGCGCCAGCAGCTTGCAGGGCTACTCTAAAATGAACACTGAAGCTTTCTTT
TRBJ2-7 | TRBV3-1/TRBV3-2 | - | TRBD2 | CASSQDISGGDEQYF | TGTGCCAGCAGCCAAGATATCAGCGGGGGGGACGAGCAGTACTTC
TRBJ1-5 | TRBV5-8 | - | - | CASSLVGAPNQPQHF | TGTGCCAGCAGCTTGGTAGGAGCCCCCAATCAGCCCCAGCATTTT
TRBJ1-4 | TRBV6-6 | - | - | CASSLGRDNEKLFF | TGTGCCAGCAGTTTGGGACGGGATAATGAAAAACTGTTTTTT
TRBJ2-2 | TRBV6-6 | - | TRBD2 | CASSFSGENTGELFF | TGTGCCAGCAGTTTTAGCGGGGAGAACACCGGGGAGCTGTTTTTT
TRBJ2-1 | TRBV18 | - | - | CASSPQGVTYNEQFF | TGTGCCAGCTCACCACAGGGGGTAACCTACAATGAGCAGTTCTTC
TRBJ1-4 | TRBV2 | - | - | CASRDGQTNEKLFF | TGTGCCAGCCGCGACGGACAGACTAATGAAAAACTGTTTTTT
TRBJ1-5 | TRBV6-6 | - | - | CASSYSNRPQHF | TGTGCCAGCAGTTACTCGAACCGGCCCCAGCATTTT
TRBJ1-2 | TRBV11-2 | - | - | CASSLARGYGYTF | TGTGCCAGCAGCTTAGCCAGGGGCTATGGCTACACCTTC
TRBJ1-2 | TRBV19 | - | TRBD1 | CASTLTPGGSYGYTF | TGTGCCAGTACCCTCACCCCAGGGGGCAGCTATGGCTACACCTTC
TRBJ1-1 | TRBV3-1/TRBV3-2 | - | TRBD1 | CASRPGQGLSMNTEAFF | TGTGCCAGCAGACCGGGACAGGGGTTATCAATGAACACTGAAGCTTTCTTT
TRBJ2-1 | TRBV27 | - | - | CASSYWGSSYNEQFF | TGTGCCAGCAGTTATTGGGGGAGCTCCTACAATGAGCAGTTCTTC
TRBJ2-7 | TRBV7-3 | - | - | CASSLSPGNLHEQYF | TGTGCCAGCAGCTTATCCCCAGGGAACCTCCACGAGCAGTACTTC